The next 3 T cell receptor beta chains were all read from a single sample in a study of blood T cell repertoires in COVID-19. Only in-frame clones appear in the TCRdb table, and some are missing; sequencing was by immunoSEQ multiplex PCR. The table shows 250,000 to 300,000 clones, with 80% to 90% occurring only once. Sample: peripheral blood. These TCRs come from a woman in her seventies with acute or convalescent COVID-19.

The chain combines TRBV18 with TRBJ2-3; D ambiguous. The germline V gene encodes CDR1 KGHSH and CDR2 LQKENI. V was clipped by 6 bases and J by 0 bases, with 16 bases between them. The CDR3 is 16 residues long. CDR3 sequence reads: CASSSLSQPSTDTQYF. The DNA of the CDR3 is TGTGCCAGCTCTTCACTATCCCAACCTAGCACAGATACGCAGTATTTT.

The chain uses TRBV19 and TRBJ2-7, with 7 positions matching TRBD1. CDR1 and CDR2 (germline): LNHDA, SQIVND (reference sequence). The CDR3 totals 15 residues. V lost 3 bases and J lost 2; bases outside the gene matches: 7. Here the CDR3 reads CASSISPGTAYEQYF. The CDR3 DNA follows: TGTGCCAGTAGTATCTCCCCCGGGACAGCCTACGAGCAGTACTTC.

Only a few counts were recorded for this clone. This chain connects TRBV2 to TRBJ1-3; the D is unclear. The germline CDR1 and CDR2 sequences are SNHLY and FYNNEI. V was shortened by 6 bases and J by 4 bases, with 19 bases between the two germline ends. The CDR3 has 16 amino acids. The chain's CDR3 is CASSRVRSGEGNTIYF. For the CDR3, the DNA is TGTGCCAGCAGCCGGGTGCGGTCCGGGGAAGGAAACACCATATATTTT.